A single sample gave rise to the 19 T cell receptor beta chains below, sequenced in a study of CD8 T cells in ankylosing spondylitis. Study outcomes and limitations: Among TCR beta sequences, a motif of several highly homologous variants appeared characteristic of ankylosing spondylitis blood.

TCRdb called the 5' RACE reads again in MiXCR, with one record for every CDR3 protein. The table has hundreds of thousands of distinct CDR3 sequences, approximately 26% seen once. Their target antigens are unknown. Sequenced: blood, either unsorted or a sorted T cell fraction (not recorded which). These receptors were collected from a male donor with ankylosing spondylitis.

This clonotype was seen more than once but under ten times. The chain couples TRBV2 to TRBJ2-1; TRBD1 matches at 9 bases. There are 14 residues in the CDR3. Losses at the gene ends were 6 bases for V and 4 bases for J; bases not matched to a gene: 4. Germline loops: CDR1 SNHLY, CDR2 FYNNEI. CDR3 bases: TGTGCCAGCAGACCCGGGACAGGGTACAATGAGCAGTTCTTC. Its translation is CASRPGTGYNEQFF.

The genes are TRBV20-1 and TRBJ2-1, with 10 bases that match TRBD2. V was pared by 0 bases and J by 4 bases, with 3 bases of the junction left unmatched. CDR1 is DFQATT, CDR2 SNEGSKA, per germline (reference sequence). There are 15 residues in the CDR3. CDR3: CSARDWTSGYNEQFF. The CDR3 nucleotides are TGCAGTGCTAGAGATTGGACTAGCGGTTACAATGAGCAGTTCTTC.

A word on this clonotype: This may be a read error: a much more frequent sequence differs by one nucleotide. The chain has TRBV7-9 and TRBJ2-3, with D uncertain. This CDR3 comprises 12 residues. The V end lost 3 bases, the J end lost 2 bases, and 3 bases lay between the germline ends. CDR1 and CDR2 from the germline V gene are SEHNR and FQNEAQ (reference sequence). The CDR3: CASSFPTDTQYF. DNA for the CDR3: TGTGCCAGCAGCTTCCCCACAGATACGCAGTATTTT.

This clonotype was seen just once. The CDR3 region is CASSLGTPYEQFF. CDR3 bases: TGTGCCAGCAGTTTAGGGACTCCGTATGAGCAGTTCTTC. The rearrangement joins TRBV27 to TRBJ2-1, with TRBD2 as a possible D gene (6 bases). Germline CDR1 MNHEY, CDR2 SMNVEV (reference sequence). The CDR3 is made up of 13 amino acids. V was pared by 2 bases and J by 8 bases, with 10 bases between.

The genes are TRBV3-1 and TRBJ2-2; the match to TRBD2 covers 14 bases. The CDR3 has 18 residues. V dropped 5 bases and J dropped 4; count of bases not matched to a gene: 9. The germline V gene encodes CDR1 LGHDT and CDR2 YNNKEL (reference sequence). CDR3: CASSAGLAGVRSTGELFF. The DNA for the CDR3 is TGTGCCAGCAGCGCGGGACTAGCGGGAGTACGGAGCACCGGGGAGCTGTTTTTT.

This clonotype was seen only a few times. The chain links TRBV30 to TRBJ2-1; D might be TRBD1 (5 bases). The ends were cut back, 5 bases at V and 0 bases at J, with 14 bases in the middle. The germline V gene has CDR1 GTSNPN and CDR2 SVGIG (reference sequence). This CDR3 has 15 residues. The CDR3 DNA sequence: TGTGCCTGGTCTAAGACAGTACGCTCCTACAATGAGCAGTTCTTC. Its translation: CAWSKTVRSYNEQFF.

This clonotype was observed a few times. This may be a read error, as it is one base from a much larger clone. This sequence joins TRBV7-9 and TRBJ1-1, with 8 positions matching TRBD1. Trimming at V came to 4 bases and at J to 0 bases, leaving 1 base not matched to a gene. This CDR3 is 14 amino acids long. Germline CDR1 SEHNR, CDR2 FQNEAQ (reference sequence). The CDR3 region is CASSWGQVNTEAFF. DNA for the CDR3: TGTGCCAGCAGCTGGGGACAGGTGAACACTGAAGCTTTCTTT.

The chain couples TRBV21-1 to TRBJ2-7. TRBV21-1 corresponds to a pseudogene. This CDR3 spans 14 amino acids. CDR3: CASSKPKGYHEQYV. The CDR3 DNA sequence: TGTGCCAGCAGCAAACCCAAGGGCTACCACGAGCAGTACGTC.

The chain is built from TRBV2 and TRBJ2-3; 9 bases are shared with TRBD2. J was trimmed by 3 bases and V by 11 bases; bases with no gene match: 15. The CDR3 has 16 residues. Germline V lookup: CDR1 SNHLY, CDR2 FYNNEI. The CDR3 region has the DNA TGTGCCCATCGTAGTAGCGGGAGTAGGCTTACAGATACGCAGTATTTT. This encodes CAHRSSGSRLTDTQYF.

This clonotype was observed a few times. This chain links TRBV29-1 with TRBJ1-5, with unresolved D. Germline V gives CDR1 SQVTM, CDR2 ANQGSEA. The germline V and J ends were trimmed by 5 bases and 0 bases, with 8 bases remaining between them. This CDR3 region has 13 residues. CDR3 in DNA: TGCAGCGTTCTGTGGGGTAGCAATCAGCCCCAGCATTTT. As protein: CSVLWGSNQPQHF.

This clonotype was picked up a small number of times. This chain connects TRBV29-1 to TRBJ2-3, with 9 bases lining up with TRBD2. The CDR3 sequence is 14 residues long. The ends lost 1 base at V and 4 bases at J; junction bases unmatched: 3. CDR1 is SQVTM, CDR2 ANQGSEA, per germline. CDR3 DNA: TGCAGCGTTGAAGGGGGGACTAGCTCAGATACGCAGTATTTT. Translating it yields CSVEGGTSSDTQYF.

J is TRBJ2-5 and V is TRBV12-3 or TRBV12-4; 7 bases align to TRBD1. The CDR3 is made up of 16 amino acids. J was trimmed by 5 bases and V by 6 bases; bases with no gene match: 15. The CDR3 here is CASRSAAAGGWETQYF. In DNA form, the CDR3 reads TGTGCCAGCAGGAGTGCAGCGGCAGGGGGTTGGGAGACCCAGTACTTC.

J is TRBJ1-3 and V is TRBV11-1, with D possibly TRBD1 on 5 matching bases. Germline V CDR1 and CDR2: SGHAT, FQDESV (reference sequence). This CDR3 contains 18 residues. Trimming left V 1 base short and J 0 bases short, with 16 bases between. CDR3 protein: CASSLVVAGPNSGNTIYF. The CDR3 bases are TGTGCCAGCAGCTTAGTGGTGGCGGGACCAAACTCTGGAAACACCATATATTTT.

The chain joins TRBV5-1 to TRBJ1-2; D call uncertain. Deletions cut 4 bases from V and 4 bases from J, with 14 bases between. The germline V gene has CDR1 SGHRS and CDR2 YFSETQ. The CDR3 loop spans 14 amino acids. CDR3: CASSPGPNTYGYTF. CDR3 nucleotide sequence: TGCGCCAGCAGCCCAGGACCGAATACCTATGGCTACACCTTC.

This clonotype was counted a few times. The genes are TRBV30 and TRBJ1-2, with TRBD1 identical over 10 bases. Losses at the gene ends were 4 bases for V and 6 bases for J; bases not matched to a gene: 5. Germline CDR1 is GTSNPN and CDR2 is SVGIG (reference sequence). The CDR3 is made up of 13 amino acids. CDR3 DNA: TGTGCCTGGACCCTGGGACAGGGGAATGGCTACACCTTC. It is translated as CAWTLGQGNGYTF.

This clonotype was detected many times. CDR3 in amino acids: CASSLALQETQYF. CDR3 coding DNA: TGCGCCAGCAGCTTGGCACTCCAAGAGACCCAGTACTTC. J is TRBJ2-5 and V is TRBV5-1; D is unresolved. The CDR3 has 13 amino acids. CDR1 is SGHRS, CDR2 YFSETQ, per germline. V lost 0 bases, J lost 1 base, and 4 bases lay in between. The whole variable domain, filled in from reference TRBV5-1 and TRBJ2-5, reads KAGVTQTPRYLIKTRGQQVTLSCSPISGHRSVSWYQQTPGQGLQFLFEYFSETQRNKGNFPGRFSGRQFSNSRSEMNVSTLELGDSALYLCASSLALQETQYFGPGTRLLVL.

This chain connects TRBV5-1 to TRBJ2-3, with D unclear. V shed 4 bases and J shed 3 bases, with 9 bases lying between them. Germline V lookup: CDR1 SGHRS, CDR2 YFSETQ. The CDR3 contains 13 residues. CDR3 nucleotide sequence: TGCGCCAGCAGCCGGCCAGAAACAGATACGCAGTATTTT. Its translation: CASSRPETDTQYF.

This clonotype was picked up a small number of times. CDR3 in DNA: TGTGCCAGCAGCTTAGCCGTGGGTAATGTCCATGAGCAGTTCTTC. Encoded protein: CASSLAVGNVHEQFF. This chain connects TRBV7-7 to TRBJ2-1; D gene uncertain. The CDR3 is 15 residues long. Germline V lookup: CDR1 SSHAT, CDR2 FNYEAQ (reference sequence). Trimming pared 0 bases from V and 8 bases from J, leaving 14 bases between. Based on the CDR3 plus reference TRBV7-7 and TRBJ2-1, the full variable domain is GAGVSQSPRYKVTKRGQDVTLRCDPISSHATLYWYQQALGQGPEFLTYFNYEAQPDKSGLPSDRFSAERPEGSISTLTIQRTEQRDSAMYRCASSLAVGNVHEQFFGPGTRLTVL.

V usage is TRBV7-2 and J usage is TRBJ1-2, with D possibly being TRBD1 (6 bases). Between the trimmed V and J ends, which lost 5 bases and 4 bases, there was a span of 14 bases. CDR3 length: 14 amino acids. From germline, CDR1 is SGHTA and CDR2 FQGNSA. The CDR3 DNA is TGTGCCAGCAGCCCCGCGACAGGCAGCTATGGCTACACCTTC. Its protein product is CASSPATGSYGYTF.